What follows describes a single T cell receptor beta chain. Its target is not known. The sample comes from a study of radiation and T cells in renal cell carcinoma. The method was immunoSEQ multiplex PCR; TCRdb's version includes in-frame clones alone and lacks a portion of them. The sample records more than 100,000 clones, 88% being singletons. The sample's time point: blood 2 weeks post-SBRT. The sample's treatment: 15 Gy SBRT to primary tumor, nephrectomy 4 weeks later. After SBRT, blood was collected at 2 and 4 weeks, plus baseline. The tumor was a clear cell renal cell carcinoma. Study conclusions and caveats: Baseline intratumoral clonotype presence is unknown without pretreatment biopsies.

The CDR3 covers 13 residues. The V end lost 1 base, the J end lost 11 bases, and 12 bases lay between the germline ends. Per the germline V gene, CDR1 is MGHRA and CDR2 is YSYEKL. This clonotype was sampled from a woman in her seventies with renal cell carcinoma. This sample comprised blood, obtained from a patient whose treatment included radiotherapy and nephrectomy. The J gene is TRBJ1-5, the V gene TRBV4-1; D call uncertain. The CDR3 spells CASSQGPIETQHF. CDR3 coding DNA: TGCGCCAGCAGCCAAGGTCCTATAGAAACCCAGCATTTT.